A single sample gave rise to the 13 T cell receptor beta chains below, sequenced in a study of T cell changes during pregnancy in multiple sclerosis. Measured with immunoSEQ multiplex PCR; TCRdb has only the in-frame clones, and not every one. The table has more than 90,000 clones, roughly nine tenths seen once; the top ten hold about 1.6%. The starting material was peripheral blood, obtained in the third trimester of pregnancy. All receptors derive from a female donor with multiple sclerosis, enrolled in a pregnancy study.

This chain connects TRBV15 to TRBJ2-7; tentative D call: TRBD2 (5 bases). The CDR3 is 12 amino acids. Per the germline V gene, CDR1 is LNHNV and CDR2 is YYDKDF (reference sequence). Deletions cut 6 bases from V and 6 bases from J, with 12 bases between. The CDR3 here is CATSWPAGEQYF. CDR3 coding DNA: TGTGCCACCAGTTGGCCGGCGGGCGAGCAGTACTTC. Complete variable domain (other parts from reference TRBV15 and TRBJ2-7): DAMVIQNPRYQVTQFGKPVTLSCSQTLNHNVMYWYQQKSSQAPKLLFHYYDKDFNNEADTPDNFQSRRPNTSFCFLDIRSPGLGDTAMYLCATSWPAGEQYFGPGTRLTVT.

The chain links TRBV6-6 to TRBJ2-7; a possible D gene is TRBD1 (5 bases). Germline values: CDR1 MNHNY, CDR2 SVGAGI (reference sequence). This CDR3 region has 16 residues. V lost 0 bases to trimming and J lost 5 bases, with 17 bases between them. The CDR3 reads CASSYSIGPGRDEQYF. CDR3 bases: TGTGCCAGCAGTTACTCGATTGGTCCAGGGCGCGACGAGCAGTACTTC.

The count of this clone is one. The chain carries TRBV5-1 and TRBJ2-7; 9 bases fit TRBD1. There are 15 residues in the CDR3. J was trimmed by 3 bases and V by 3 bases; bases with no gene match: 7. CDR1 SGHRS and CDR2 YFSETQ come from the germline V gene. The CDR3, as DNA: TGCGCCAGCAGCTCCAGGACAGGGGAAAGCTACGAGCAGTACTTC. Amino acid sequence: CASSSRTGESYEQYF.

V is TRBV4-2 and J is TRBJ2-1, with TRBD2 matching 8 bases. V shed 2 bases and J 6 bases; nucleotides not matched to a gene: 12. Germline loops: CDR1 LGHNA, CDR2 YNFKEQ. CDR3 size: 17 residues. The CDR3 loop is CASSQPGRGSPSNEQFF. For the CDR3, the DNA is TGTGCCAGCAGCCAACCCGGGAGGGGTAGTCCGAGCAATGAGCAGTTCTTC.

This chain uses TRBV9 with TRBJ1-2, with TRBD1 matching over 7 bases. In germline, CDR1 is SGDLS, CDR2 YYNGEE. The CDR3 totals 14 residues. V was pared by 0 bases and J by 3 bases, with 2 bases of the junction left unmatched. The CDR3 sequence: CASSVADRDYGYTF. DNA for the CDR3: TGTGCCAGCAGCGTAGCCGACAGGGACTATGGCTACACCTTC.

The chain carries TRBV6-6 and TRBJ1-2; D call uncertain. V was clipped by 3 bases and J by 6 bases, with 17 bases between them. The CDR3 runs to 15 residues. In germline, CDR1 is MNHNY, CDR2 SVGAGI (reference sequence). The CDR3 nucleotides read TGTGCCAGCAGTTATGGGCAGGAGGTCTCTCATGGCTACACCTTC. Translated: CASSYGQEVSHGYTF.

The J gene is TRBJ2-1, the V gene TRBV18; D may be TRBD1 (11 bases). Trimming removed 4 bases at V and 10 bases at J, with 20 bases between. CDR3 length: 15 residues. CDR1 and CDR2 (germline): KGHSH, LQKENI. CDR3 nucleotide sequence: TGTGCCAGCTCACGCGGGACAGGGGGACTAGCGGAGCAGTTCTTC. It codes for CASSRGTGGLAEQFF.

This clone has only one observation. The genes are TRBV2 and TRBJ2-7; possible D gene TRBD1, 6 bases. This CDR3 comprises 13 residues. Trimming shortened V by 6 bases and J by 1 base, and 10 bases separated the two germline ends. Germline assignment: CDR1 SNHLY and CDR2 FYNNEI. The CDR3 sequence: CASSSDRSYEQYF. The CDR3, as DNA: TGTGCCAGCAGCTCTGACAGGTCCTACGAGCAGTACTTC.

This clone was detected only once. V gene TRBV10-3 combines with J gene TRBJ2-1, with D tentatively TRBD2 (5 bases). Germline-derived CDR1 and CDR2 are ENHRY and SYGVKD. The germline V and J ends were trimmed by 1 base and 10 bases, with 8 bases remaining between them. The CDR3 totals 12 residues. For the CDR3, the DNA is TGTGCCATCAGTGAGTACGGAGGCGAGCAGTTCTTC. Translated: CAISEYGGEQFF.

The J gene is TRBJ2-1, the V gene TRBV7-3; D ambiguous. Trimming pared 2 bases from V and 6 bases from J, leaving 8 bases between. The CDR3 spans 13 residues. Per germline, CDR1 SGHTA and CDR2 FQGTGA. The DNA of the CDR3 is TGTGCCAGCAGCTTACCCTGGGCCAATGAGCAGTTCTTC. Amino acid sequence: CASSLPWANEQFF.

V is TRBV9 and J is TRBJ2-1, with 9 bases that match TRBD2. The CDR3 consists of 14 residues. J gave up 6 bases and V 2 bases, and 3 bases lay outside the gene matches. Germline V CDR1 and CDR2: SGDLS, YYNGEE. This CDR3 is CASSVSGSSNEQFF. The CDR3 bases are TGTGCCAGCAGCGTTAGCGGGAGTAGCAATGAGCAGTTCTTC.

The CDR3 DNA reads as TGTGCCAGCAGCTTAGCTAGCCTAGACAATGAGCAGTTCTTC. Translating it yields CASSLASLDNEQFF. The rearrangement links TRBV7-6 to TRBJ2-1; D gene unclear. This CDR3 contains 14 residues. V lost 0 bases, J lost 5 bases, and 8 bases lay in between. CDR1 SGHVS and CDR2 FNYEAQ come from the germline V gene.

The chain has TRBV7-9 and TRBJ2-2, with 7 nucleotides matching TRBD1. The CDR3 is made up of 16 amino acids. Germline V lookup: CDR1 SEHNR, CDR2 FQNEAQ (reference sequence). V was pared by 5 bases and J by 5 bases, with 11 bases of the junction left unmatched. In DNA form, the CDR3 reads TGTGCCAGCAGCCCGGCGCCGGGACAGAGGACCGGGGAGCTGTTTTTT. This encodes CASSPAPGQRTGELFF.